The 30 T cell receptor beta chains reported below all come from one sample, sequenced in a study of vaccination and CD4 T cells after COVID-19. CD4+ T cells that had been cultured provided DNA sequenced with the Oncomine TCR Beta short-read assay. TCRdb processed the PCR reads anew with MiXCR; each CDR3 protein has one entry. The data hold approximately 10,000 distinct CDR3 sequences, with 58% observed a single time. The sample's treatment: approximately 11-day PBMC culture with coronavirus spike peptide pools or control peptides (ViraFEST assay). These receptors lack a known antigen. The specimen was CD4+ T cells from blood, cultured in vitro. The origin of the receptors is a human donor who had recovered from COVID-19.

V is TRBV7-9 and J is TRBJ2-5, with 11 bases aligning to TRBD1. The ends lost 6 bases at V and 5 bases at J; junction bases unmatched: 17. CDR3 length: 18 residues. CDR1 SEHNR and CDR2 FQNEAQ come from the germline V gene (reference sequence). The CDR3 reads CASRPRLRDRGRWETQYF. CDR3 coding DNA: TGTGCCAGCAGACCCCGCCTCCGGGACAGGGGGAGGTGGGAGACCCAGTACTTC.

This chain links TRBV11-3 with TRBJ2-1; possible D gene TRBD2, 6 bases. This CDR3 is built from 15 residues. Trimming took off 5 bases at V and 0 bases at J, with 11 bases between the two ends. Germline assignment: CDR1 SGHNT and CDR2 YENEEA. The CDR3 reads CASSVGGSSYNEQFF. The CDR3 coding sequence is TGTGCCAGCAGCGTAGGAGGGAGCTCCTACAATGAGCAGTTCTTC.

The V and J genes are TRBV30 and TRBJ2-7; D might be TRBD1 (6 bases). V shed 1 base and J shed 4 bases, with 11 bases lying between them. Germline loops: CDR1 GTSNPN, CDR2 SVGIG (reference sequence). The CDR3 extends over 13 amino acids. The CDR3 DNA sequence: TGTGCCTGGAGTGCTGGACAGCAGTACGAGCAGTACTTC. Protein sequence: CAWSAGQQYEQYF. Supplemented by reference TRBV30 and TRBJ2-7, the full variable domain reads SQTIHQWPATLVQPVGSPLSLECTVEGTSNPNLYWYRQAAGRGLQLLFYSVGIGQISSEVPQNLSASRPQDRQFILSSKKLLLSDSGFYLCAWSAGQQYEQYFGPGTRLTVT.

This clonotype has a single count. The V gene is TRBV5-1, the J gene TRBJ2-2; D is tentatively TRBD1 or TRBD2 (6 bases each). This CDR3 comprises 15 residues. Trimming took 3 bases from V and 6 from J, leaving 15 bases between them. The germline V gene has CDR1 SGHRS and CDR2 YFSETQ. CDR3: CASSWTVGGSGELFF. Here the CDR3 DNA reads TGCGCCAGCAGCTGGACAGTGGGAGGCTCCGGGGAGCTGTTTTTT.

V usage is TRBV19 and J usage is TRBJ1-1; tentatively, D is TRBD1 (5 bases). V lost 9 bases, J lost 3 bases, and 14 bases lay in between. Germline V gene lookup returns CDR1 LNHDA and CDR2 SQIVND (reference sequence). This CDR3 spans 13 amino acids. CDR3 protein: CASRGTGDTEAFF. For the CDR3, the DNA is TGTGCCAGCCGGGGGACCGGGGACACTGAAGCTTTCTTT. The full variable domain, with the rest looked up from reference TRBV19 and TRBJ1-1, is DGGITQSPKYLFRKEGQNVTLSCEQNLNHDAMYWYRQDPGQGLRLIYYSQIVNDFQKGDIAEGYSVSREKKESFPLTVTSAQKNPTAFYLCASRGTGDTEAFFGQGTRLTVV.

The chain joins TRBV9 to TRBJ2-3, with 9 nucleotides matching TRBD2. The CDR3 covers 16 residues. Germline CDR1 is SGDLS and CDR2 is YYNGEE. Unmatched junction bases numbered 6, after V lost 0 bases and J lost 4 bases. The CDR3 sequence is CASSVAPGTSPDTQYF. In DNA, the CDR3 is TGTGCCAGCAGCGTAGCCCCCGGGACTAGCCCAGATACGCAGTATTTT. The full variable domain, its missing parts supplied by reference TRBV9 and TRBJ2-3, is DSGVTQTPKHLITATGQRVTLRCSPRSGDLSVYWYQQSLDQGLQFLIQYYNGEERAKGNILERFSAQQFPDLHSELNLSSLELGDSALYFCASSVAPGTSPDTQYFGPGTRLTVL.

This clonotype was counted between two and nine times. The chain links TRBV7-2 to TRBJ2-7, with D perhaps matching TRBD1 (6 bases). This CDR3 has 16 residues. Germline values: CDR1 SGHTA, CDR2 FQGNSA. Trimming removed 2 bases at V and 2 bases at J, with 16 bases between. CDR3 nucleotide sequence: TGTGCCAGCAGCTTACGTTACAACAGGGACCCCTACGAGCAGTACTTC. This sequence encodes CASSLRYNRDPYEQYF.

V gene TRBV19 combines with J gene TRBJ1-5; 9 bases are a match to TRBD1. Germline CDR1 reads LNHDA; CDR2 reads SQIVND (reference sequence). The CDR3 is 15 amino acids. Trimming removed 2 bases from V and 4 bases from J; junction bases left unmatched: 3. The CDR3 sequence: CASSIRDRANQPQHF. In DNA form, the CDR3 reads TGTGCCAGTAGTATACGGGACAGGGCAAATCAGCCCCAGCATTTT.

The J gene is TRBJ1-6, the V gene TRBV4-2; weak D call: TRBD1 (6 bases). Trimming cost V 3 bases and J 10 bases, with 19 bases left between them. Germline lookup yields CDR1 LGHNA and CDR2 YNFKEQ. The CDR3 length is 16 residues. The CDR3 nucleotides are TGTGCCAGCAGCCACGGAGCTAGGGGGAGTACATCACCCCTCCACTTT. Translation: CASSHGARGSTSPLHF.

The rearrangement links TRBV15 to TRBJ2-1, with D hard to call. The CDR3 runs to 17 residues. The V end lost 0 bases, the J end lost 0 bases, and 12 bases lay between the germline ends. The germline V gene has CDR1 LNHNV and CDR2 YYDKDF (reference sequence). CDR3: CATSRDSQRSSYNEQFF. The CDR3 region has the DNA TGTGCCACCAGCAGAGATTCACAGCGTAGCTCCTACAATGAGCAGTTCTTC.

The J gene is TRBJ1-2, the V gene TRBV19; no definite D call. CDR1 LNHDA and CDR2 SQIVND come from the germline V gene (reference sequence). This CDR3 comprises 15 residues. Trimming removed 6 bases at V and 4 bases at J, with 18 bases between. CDR3 coding DNA: TGTGCCAGTAGGATGAGGCAGGAAGGCTTCTATGGCTACACCTTC. It encodes CASRMRQEGFYGYTF.

The rearrangement links TRBV5-4 to TRBJ2-7; weak D call: TRBD1 (6 bases). With 3 bases removed from V and 5 bases from J, the gap between germline ends came to 15 bases. Looked up from germline, CDR1 is SGHNT and CDR2 is YYREEE (reference sequence). This CDR3 has 14 amino acids. CDR3 coding DNA: TGTGCCAGCAGCTCTACAGGGTTGGGAGACGAGCAGTACTTC. This codes for CASSSTGLGDEQYF. The full variable domain, its missing parts supplied by reference TRBV5-4 and TRBJ2-7, is ETGVTQSPTHLIKTRGQQVTLRCSSQSGHNTVSWYQQALGQGPQFIFQYYREEENGRGNFPPRFSGLQFPNYSSELNVNALELDDSALYLCASSSTGLGDEQYFGPGTRLTVT.

This clonotype appeared a few times. V is TRBV19 and J is TRBJ2-5, with TRBD2 matching 11 bases. V shed 5 bases and J 4 bases; nucleotides not matched to a gene: 6. The CDR3 is 15 amino acids. Germline V gene lookup returns CDR1 LNHDA and CDR2 SQIVND (reference sequence). The CDR3 loop reads CASSPTSGGGETQYF. CDR3 sequence (DNA): TGTGCCAGTAGTCCAACTAGCGGGGGAGGAGAGACCCAGTACTTC.

The V gene is TRBV12-3 or TRBV12-4, the J gene TRBJ1-6; 8 bases are shared with TRBD1. The V gene end was trimmed by 5 bases and the J gene end by 9 bases; junction bases not matched to a gene: 9. This CDR3 contains 15 residues. CDR3 coding DNA: TGTGCCAGCAGTCCGAGCAGGGGGACAGGTTCACCCCTCCACTTT. Its translation: CASSPSRGTGSPLHF.

The gene calls are TRBV4-1 and TRBJ1-2, with D maybe TRBD1 (5 bases). Trimming left V 4 bases short and J 6 bases short, with 21 bases between. The CDR3 spans 16 residues. Germline V gene lookup returns CDR1 MGHRA and CDR2 YSYEKL. CDR3 residues: CASSLGERQWAHGYTF. CDR3 coding DNA: TGCGCCAGCAGCCTGGGGGAAAGACAGTGGGCACATGGCTACACCTTC.

In DNA form, the CDR3 reads TGTGCCAGCAGCTTCGGGGCCGCCGGTGGCTACACCTTC. Its protein is CASSFGAAGGYTF. V is TRBV11-2 and J is TRBJ1-2, with D possibly matching TRBD1 (5 bases). Trimming left V 3 bases short and J 7 bases short, with 12 bases between. Germline loops: CDR1 SGHAT, CDR2 FQNNGV. The CDR3 spans 13 residues.

The J gene is TRBJ2-3, the V gene TRBV20-1; TRBD2 agrees at 13 bases. V shed 2 bases, J shed 3 bases, and the junction held 2 bases outside the gene matches. This CDR3 contains 15 residues. Germline V gene lookup returns CDR1 DFQATT and CDR2 SNEGSKA (reference sequence). The CDR3 nucleotides read TGCAGTGCTAGACCGGGACTAGCGGGGACAGATACGCAGTATTTT. Translating it yields CSARPGLAGTDTQYF.

This clonotype was seen a few times. V and J are TRBV18 and TRBJ2-5; the D gene is possibly TRBD2 (6 bases). CDR1 and CDR2 from the germline V gene are KGHSH and LQKENI. The CDR3 consists of 13 residues. V lost 5 bases, J lost 5 bases, and 12 bases lay in between. The CDR3 reads CASSRAGRETQYF. The CDR3 bases are TGTGCCAGCTCAAGGGCAGGGAGGGAGACCCAGTACTTC.

The V call is TRBV6-2 or TRBV6-3, the J call TRBJ2-3, with 15 bases matching TRBD2. J was trimmed by 2 bases and V by 10 bases; bases with no gene match: 10. The germline gives CDR1 MNHEY, CDR2 SVGEGT. CDR3 length equals 17 residues. In DNA form, the CDR3 reads TGTGCCACCCTATCTGGGACTAGCGGGGGGTTCACAGATACGCAGTATTTT. Amino acids: CATLSGTSGGFTDTQYF.

The genes are TRBV2 and TRBJ1-5, with D maybe TRBD1 (6 bases). V lost 8 bases and J 5 bases, leaving 19 bases between the germline ends. The germline V gene encodes CDR1 SNHLY and CDR2 FYNNEI. The CDR3 totals 15 residues. CDR3 region: CASSGGASYDQPQHF. For the CDR3, the DNA is TGTGCCAGCTCCGGGGGCGCCTCTTATGATCAGCCCCAGCATTTT.

This chain links TRBV6-1 with TRBJ1-6; no reliable D call. This CDR3 region has 14 residues. Germline lookup yields CDR1 MNHNS and CDR2 SASEGT. V gave up 7 bases and J gave up 6 bases, with 13 bases separating them. The CDR3 is CASTAQNLNSPLHF. CDR3 in DNA: TGTGCCAGCACGGCACAGAATCTTAATTCACCCCTCCACTTT.

The chain has TRBV5-8 and TRBJ2-3; possibly TRBD1 for D (5 bases). Deletions cut 4 bases from V and 4 bases from J, with 22 bases between. The V gene's germline CDR1 is SGHTS and CDR2 YDEGEE. This CDR3 has 17 residues. CDR3 bases: TGTGCCAGCAGCCCTATTATGCCAGGGCTTAGGTCAGATACGCAGTATTTT. Translation gives CASSPIMPGLRSDTQYF.

Only a few counts were recorded for this clonotype. V is TRBV20-1 and J is TRBJ1-2; 8 bases line up with TRBD1. Germline trimming cut 4 bases from V and 5 bases from J; bases unmatched to any gene: 15. CDR3 length: 16 amino acids. Germline loops: CDR1 DFQATT, CDR2 SNEGSKA (reference sequence). CDR3 in amino acids: CSATHLTGGLKYGYTF. CDR3 bases: TGCAGTGCTACCCACCTTACAGGGGGACTCAAGTATGGCTACACCTTC.

The rearrangement links TRBV10-1 to TRBJ1-2; possibly TRBD1 for D (5 bases). Trimming left V 3 bases short and J 8 bases short, with 16 bases between. Germline V gene lookup returns CDR1 WNHNN and CDR2 SYGVQD (reference sequence). The CDR3 loop spans 14 amino acids. Here the CDR3 reads CASSDHLGTDGYTF. CDR3 bases: TGCGCCAGCAGTGATCACTTAGGGACCGACGGCTACACCTTC.

This clonotype has just a few counts. The chain carries TRBV11-3 and TRBJ2-7; TRBD1 matches at 7 bases. This CDR3 is 14 amino acids long. Germline V gene lookup returns CDR1 SGHNT and CDR2 YENEEA. The V gene end was trimmed by 3 bases and the J gene end by 3 bases; junction bases not matched to a gene: 5. CDR3 amino acids: CASSFGQDDYEQYF. The DNA for the CDR3 is TGTGCCAGCAGCTTTGGACAGGACGACTACGAGCAGTACTTC.

This clonotype was counted a single time. The chain employs TRBV7-6 and TRBJ2-5, with D hard to call. The V gene's germline CDR1 is SGHVS and CDR2 FNYEAQ. The length of the CDR3 is 14 residues. Trimming shortened V by 5 bases and J by 4 bases, and 14 bases separated the two germline ends. Here the CDR3 reads CASSPDLRRETQYF. The CDR3, as DNA: TGTGCCAGCAGCCCCGACTTAAGGAGAGAGACCCAGTACTTC.

The J gene is TRBJ1-1, the V gene TRBV6-1; D gene ambiguous. Germline CDR1 and CDR2: MNHNS and SASEGT. The CDR3 runs to 11 residues. The V end lost 9 bases, the J end lost 7 bases, and 12 bases lay between the germline ends. CDR3 nucleotides: TGTGCCAGTCAGAAGGAGAGTGAAGCTTTCTTT. This gives the protein CASQKESEAFF.

The chain couples TRBV25-1 to TRBJ1-2; TRBD1 agrees at 7 bases. Germline loops: CDR1 MGHDK, CDR2 SYGVNS. The CDR3 sequence is 13 residues long. Trimming took 3 bases from V and 7 from J; bases not matched to a gene: 5. In DNA, the CDR3 is TGTGCCAGCAGTGACGACAGGGTCGTTGGCTACACCTTC. Translated: CASSDDRVVGYTF.

V usage is TRBV7-2 and J usage is TRBJ1-3; D call uncertain. Germline values: CDR1 SGHTA, CDR2 FQGNSA. Trimming cost V 0 bases and J 4 bases, with 10 bases left between them. The length of the CDR3 is 15 residues. The CDR3 protein is CASSLAWARGNTIYF. CDR3 bases: TGTGCCAGCAGCTTAGCTTGGGCCAGAGGAAACACCATATATTTT.

The CDR3 bases are TGCAGTGCGCCCCAACAGGGGACCAAAAACATTCAGTACTTC. Translating it yields CSAPQQGTKNIQYF. The genes are TRBV20-1 and TRBJ2-4; 7 bases line up with TRBD1. CDR3 length: 14 residues. The V gene end was trimmed by 6 bases and the J gene end by 2 bases; junction bases not matched to a gene: 7. The germline CDR1 and CDR2 sequences are DFQATT and SNEGSKA (reference sequence).